This entry concerns a single T cell receptor beta chain. As yet, its antigen is unknown. The protocol was immunoSEQ multiplex PCR, while the TCRdb copy is restricted to in-frame clones and leaves out a portion. Among fewer than 150,000 clones, about 92% were seen once, and the ten largest hold less than 6%. CDR3 length equals 15 residues. V shed 5 bases and J shed 0 bases, with 11 bases lying between them. Germline V CDR1 and CDR2: MNHEY, SVGEGT. This entry is derived from a study of T cell responses to AZD1222 COVID-19 vaccine. General study findings and limits: Spike-specific TCRs gained breadth and depth after people received two AZD1222 doses.

The sample in question was peripheral blood, obtained 28 days after the second AZD1222 dose. This sequence was found in an adult who received the AZD1222 COVID-19 vaccine. The chain links TRBV6-2 or TRBV6-3 to TRBJ1-3, with D perhaps TRBD1 (6 bases). This chain's CDR3 is CASSDGQFSGNTIYF. The CDR3 region has the DNA TGTGCCAGCAGTGACGGACAGTTCTCTGGAAACACCATATATTTT.